This TCR beta chain was obtained from a study of T cells of healthy individuals. Via MiXCR, TCRdb re-called the 5' RACE reads, giving one row per CDR3 protein. The sample lists about 100,000 distinct CDR3 sequences; 17% were seen once. This CDR3 contains 17 residues. The V gene end was trimmed by 6 bases and the J gene end by 3 bases; junction bases not matched to a gene: 14. The clonotype comes from a human donor in good health. The rearrangement uses TRBV12-3 or TRBV12-4 and TRBJ2-3, with 8 bases aligning to TRBD1. This CDR3 reads CASSLRQGTGTTDTQYF. CDR3 bases: TGTGCCAGCAGCCTTAGACAGGGGACAGGCACGACAGATACGCAGTATTTT.